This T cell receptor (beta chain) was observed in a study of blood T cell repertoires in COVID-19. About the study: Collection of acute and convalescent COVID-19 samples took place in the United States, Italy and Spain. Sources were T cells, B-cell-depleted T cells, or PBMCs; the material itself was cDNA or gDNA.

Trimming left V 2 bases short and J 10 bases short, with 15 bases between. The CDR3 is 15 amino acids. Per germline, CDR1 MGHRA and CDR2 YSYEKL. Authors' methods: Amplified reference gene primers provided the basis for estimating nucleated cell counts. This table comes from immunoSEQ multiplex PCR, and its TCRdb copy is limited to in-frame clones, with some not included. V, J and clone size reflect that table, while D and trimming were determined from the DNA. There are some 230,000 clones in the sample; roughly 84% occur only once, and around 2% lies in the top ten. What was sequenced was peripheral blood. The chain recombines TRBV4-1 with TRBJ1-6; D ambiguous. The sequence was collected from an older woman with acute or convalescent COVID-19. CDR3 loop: CASSQTIGVGSPLHF. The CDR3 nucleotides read TGCGCCAGCAGCCAAACTATCGGGGTTGGATCACCCCTCCACTTT.